This entry lists 29 T cell receptor beta chains sequenced from one sample in a study of T cells expressing NK-cell markers. TCRdb re-analyzed the 5' RACE reads; it lists each CDR3 protein once, without DNA. This sample contains more than 90,000 distinct CDR3 sequences. The sample consisted of blood T cells: a sorted CD56 or NKG2C T cell subset, CD4+ or CD8+ T cells, or bulk PBMC T cells (not recorded which). All receptors come from a woman between 18 and 69 years old in good health.

V gene TRBV4-1 combines with J gene TRBJ2-7. Germline V gives CDR1 MGHRA, CDR2 YSYEKL. The CDR3 has 15 residues. CDR3 loop: CASSQGAVGPYEQYF.

The chain links TRBV5-1 to TRBJ2-7. The CDR3 consists of 12 residues. Germline CDR1 SGHRS, CDR2 YFSETQ. The CDR3 region is CASSLEGYEQYF.

The chain carries TRBV27 and TRBJ1-2. The CDR3 spans 15 residues. Germline V lookup: CDR1 MNHEY, CDR2 SMNVEV (reference sequence). This CDR3 reads CASSFGTANLNGYTF.

The chain recombines TRBV29-1 with TRBJ1-2; TCRdb's D call, TRBD1, is unchecked because there is no DNA. CDR3 length: 11 residues. Germline CDR1 is SQVTM and CDR2 is ANQGSEA. The CDR3 spells CSGRQGNGYTF.

V gene TRBV18 combines with J gene TRBJ1-2; TCRdb lists TRBD1, though no DNA is available to test this call. CDR3 size: 18 residues. CDR1 is KGHSH and CDR2 is LQKENI in the germline V gene. CDR3: CASSPWGQPYLFNYGYTF.

The chain is built from TRBV4-1 and TRBJ2-3; as DNA is missing, the TRBD2 call by TCRdb cannot be tested. Germline V CDR1 and CDR2: MGHRA, YSYEKL. The length of the CDR3 is 16 residues. CDR3 in amino acids: CASSLTGGLDTDTQYF.

This chain joins TRBV4-1 and TRBJ2-7. CDR1 MGHRA and CDR2 YSYEKL come from the germline V gene. The CDR3 contains 14 residues. The CDR3 protein is CASSQASGSYEQYF.

J is TRBJ1-5 and V is TRBV7-8. The CDR3 loop spans 12 amino acids. Germline CDR1 SGHVS, CDR2 FQNEAQ. CDR3 in amino acids: CASSGVDQPQHF. The whole variable domain, remainder taken from reference TRBV7-8 and TRBJ1-5, is GAGVSQSPRYKVAKRGQDVALRCDPISGHVSLFWYQQALGQGPEFLTYFQNEAQLDKSGLPSDRFFAERPEGSVSTLKIQRTQQEDSAVYLCASSGVDQPQHFGDGTRLSIL.

The chain employs TRBV6-6 and TRBJ2-1; TCRdb picks TRBD2, but there is no DNA to check that call. Germline CDR1 is MNHNY and CDR2 is SVGAGI (reference sequence). The CDR3 loop spans 13 amino acids. CDR3: CASSGGGVNEQFF.

This chain links TRBV4-2 with TRBJ2-5; TCRdb's assignment of TRBD1 cannot be checked, as there is no DNA. This CDR3 is 13 amino acids long. Germline V lookup: CDR1 LGHNA, CDR2 YNFKEQ. CDR3 protein: CASSVGQAETQYF.

This chain connects TRBV5-1 to TRBJ2-2. Germline CDR1 is SGHRS and CDR2 is YFSETQ. The CDR3 sequence is 16 residues long. This chain's CDR3 is CASSWIPTGNTGELFF. Looking up the rest from reference TRBV5-1 and TRBJ2-2 gives the full variable domain: KAGVTQTPRYLIKTRGQQVTLSCSPISGHRSVSWYQQTPGQGLQFLFEYFSETQRNKGNFPGRFSGRQFSNSRSEMNVSTLELGDSALYLCASSWIPTGNTGELFFGEGSRLTVL.

V and J are TRBV6-2 or TRBV6-3 and TRBJ2-2. There are 14 residues in the CDR3. Germline assignment: CDR1 MNHEY and CDR2 SVGEGT. The CDR3 here is CASSYSDVTGELFF.

The rearrangement links TRBV6-4 to TRBJ2-3; TCRdb's D call, TRBD2, is unchecked because there is no DNA. Looked up from germline, CDR1 is MRHNA and CDR2 is SNTAGT. CDR3 length: 15 amino acids. CDR3: CASSEGSGGPDTQYF.

The CDR3 here is CASRPAGLNTEAFF. This chain joins TRBV7-9 and TRBJ1-1; no DNA is available, so the TRBD1 call from TCRdb remains unchecked. This CDR3 spans 14 amino acids. Germline V gene sequence: CDR1 SEHNR, CDR2 FQNEAQ (reference sequence).

V gene TRBV20-1 combines with J gene TRBJ1-1; TCRdb proposes TRBD1, but this gene call is untestable without DNA. The germline V gene encodes CDR1 DFQATT and CDR2 SNEGSKA (reference sequence). This CDR3 is built from 14 residues. The CDR3 reads CSARRQGFGTEAFF.

The rearrangement uses TRBV6-5 and TRBJ1-2. The CDR3 contains 15 residues. CDR1 and CDR2 from the germline V gene are MNHEY and SVGAGI. The CDR3 sequence: CASSYSPGSNGGYTF.

J is TRBJ2-3 and V is TRBV6-2 or TRBV6-3; TCRdb outputs TRBD2, but without DNA this stays unchecked. Germline V gene lookup returns CDR1 MNHEY and CDR2 SVGEGT. This CDR3 has 16 residues. CDR3 loop: CASSSASGGDTDTQYF.

The chain couples TRBV11-2 to TRBJ2-7; lacking DNA, the TRBD2 call made by TCRdb goes unchecked. CDR3 length: 15 residues. CDR1 SGHAT and CDR2 FQNNGV come from the germline V gene. CDR3 loop: CASSLRLAQPYEQYF.

V usage is TRBV27 and J usage is TRBJ1-4; as DNA is missing, the TRBD1 call by TCRdb cannot be tested. There are 11 residues in the CDR3. The germline V gene has CDR1 MNHEY and CDR2 SMNVEV (reference sequence). CDR3 region: CASGGAGELFF.

The chain carries TRBV4-1 and TRBJ1-5; the D call of TRBD1 rests on TCRdb alone, since no DNA is present to check it. There are 16 residues in the CDR3. CDR1 and CDR2 (germline): MGHRA, YSYEKL. The CDR3 protein is CASSQGSLYSNQPQHF.

CDR3 in amino acids: CSVVTENSYEQYF. V gene TRBV29-1 combines with J gene TRBJ2-7. This CDR3 region has 13 residues. CDR1 is SQVTM and CDR2 is ANQGSEA in the germline V gene.

This chain links TRBV6-2 or TRBV6-3 with TRBJ2-5. The CDR3 has 12 amino acids. In germline, CDR1 is MNHEY, CDR2 SVGEGT. The CDR3 here is CASNLGEETQYF.

The rearrangement uses TRBV7-2 and TRBJ1-2; TCRdb designates TRBD1, a call that cannot be tested without DNA. Per germline, CDR1 SGHTA and CDR2 FQGNSA. This CDR3 is 16 amino acids long. CDR3 loop: CASSWGQGNEGYGYTF.

The chain uses TRBV5-5 and TRBJ2-5; TCRdb's assignment of TRBD1 cannot be checked, as there is no DNA. The CDR3 totals 13 residues. Germline V lookup: CDR1 SGHKS, CDR2 YYEKEE (reference sequence). CDR3: CASSRDVQETQYF.

V gene TRBV9 combines with J gene TRBJ2-1; the TRBD2 assignment by TCRdb is unverifiable without DNA. The V gene's germline CDR1 is SGDLS and CDR2 YYNGEE. The CDR3 consists of 18 residues. CDR3 amino acids: CASSVVPTGLAGGGEQFF.

The CDR3 sequence is CATSREWGEAIYGYTF. The chain carries TRBV15 and TRBJ1-2; TCRdb names TRBD1, which stays unverified in the absence of DNA. The CDR3 is made up of 16 amino acids. The germline CDR1 and CDR2 sequences are LNHNV and YYDKDF (reference sequence). Complete variable domain (other parts from reference TRBV15 and TRBJ1-2): DAMVIQNPRYQVTQFGKPVTLSCSQTLNHNVMYWYQQKSSQAPKLLFHYYDKDFNNEADTPDNFQSRRPNTSFCFLDIRSPGLGDTAMYLCATSREWGEAIYGYTFGSGTRLTVV.

The V call is TRBV7-2, the J call TRBJ2-1. Germline V CDR1 and CDR2: SGHTA, FQGNSA. The CDR3 runs 14 residues. The CDR3 reads CASSLLSSYNEQFF.

V and J are TRBV9 and TRBJ2-7; without DNA, the TCRdb call of TRBD1 cannot be checked. Germline V gene sequence: CDR1 SGDLS, CDR2 YYNGEE. The CDR3 spans 14 residues. This chain's CDR3 is CASSVGTGTYEQYF.

V gene TRBV6-2 or TRBV6-3 combines with J gene TRBJ2-2. The CDR3 covers 14 residues. Germline-derived CDR1 and CDR2 are MNHEY and SVGEGT. Here the CDR3 reads CATLGVTNTGELFF.